The next 20 T cell receptor beta chains were all read from a single sample in a study of T-cell memory formation after mild COVID-19. TCRdb processed the 5' RACE reads anew with MiXCR; each CDR3 protein has one entry. The sample yields some 250,000 distinct CDR3 sequences, more than 15% seen once. The sequencing input was PBMCs or a T cell subset sorted from them (not recorded which). The receptor source for this set is a man between 18 and 35 years old who had mild COVID-19 (a few samples of this study predate the infection). Cell type and time point are not known.

The chain links TRBV2 to TRBJ1-1; D is ambiguous. This CDR3 comprises 11 residues. Germline CDR1 reads SNHLY; CDR2 reads FYNNEI. V lost 10 bases and J 3 bases, leaving 9 bases between the germline ends. The CDR3 loop is CATTRDTEAFF. CDR3 nucleotide sequence: TGTGCCACGACCAGAGACACTGAAGCTTTCTTT.

The chain recombines TRBV6-5 with TRBJ2-7; D perhaps matches TRBD2 (6 bases). V was pared by 0 bases and J by 2 bases, with 8 bases between. The CDR3 consists of 14 residues. The V gene's germline CDR1 is MNHEY and CDR2 SVGAGI. CDR3 sequence: CASSYSAGTYEQYV. DNA of the CDR3: TGTGCCAGCAGTTACTCGGCGGGAACCTACGAGCAGTACGTC.

The rearrangement links TRBV15 to TRBJ2-1; D possibly matches TRBD1 or TRBD2 (8 bases each). V was trimmed by 0 bases and J by 7 bases, leaving 19 bases between them. Per the germline V gene, CDR1 is LNHNV and CDR2 is YYDKDF (reference sequence). This CDR3 region has 17 residues. The CDR3 loop is CATSREPGGGGLNEQFF. The CDR3 DNA is TGTGCCACCAGCAGAGAACCAGGGGGCGGGGGGCTTAATGAGCAGTTCTTC.

The CDR3 DNA reads as TGTGCCAGCAGTTACGGGGACGGCCCCTATGGCTACACCTTC. It encodes CASSYGDGPYGYTF. V and J are TRBV6-5 and TRBJ1-2, with D possibly matching TRBD1 (5 bases). Germline V lookup: CDR1 MNHEY, CDR2 SVGAGI. The CDR3 loop spans 14 amino acids. Trimming cost V 2 bases and J 4 bases, with 11 bases left between them.

This clonotype was observed a few times. The V call is TRBV6-6, the J call TRBJ2-5; D might be TRBD2 (6 bases). The V end lost 5 bases, the J end lost 4 bases, and 17 bases lay between the germline ends. The CDR3 runs 15 residues. Looked up from germline, CDR1 is MNHNY and CDR2 is SVGAGI (reference sequence). The CDR3 here is CASSPGSLAPETQYF. The CDR3 DNA sequence: TGTGCCAGCAGTCCGGGATCACTAGCCCCAGAGACCCAGTACTTC.

This clonotype was found many times. This sequence joins TRBV10-3 and TRBJ1-2; D not resolved. The CDR3 contains 13 residues. Per the germline V gene, CDR1 is ENHRY and CDR2 is SYGVKD. Trimming left V 1 base short and J 3 bases short, with 6 bases between. CDR3 DNA: TGTGCCATCAGTGAGTTTCTTTACTATGGCTACACCTTC. Translating it yields CAISEFLYYGYTF.

The V and J genes are TRBV6-5 and TRBJ2-7, with 10 bases fitting TRBD1. Looked up from germline, CDR1 is MNHEY and CDR2 is SVGAGI. This CDR3 has 16 residues. With V trimmed by 5 bases and J by 2 bases, 9 bases remained unmatched. The CDR3 protein is CASSRSPGTGAYEQYF. CDR3 DNA sequence: TGTGCCAGCAGTCGATCCCCCGGGACAGGGGCCTACGAGCAGTACTTC.

V and J are TRBV7-2 and TRBJ1-1; TRBD1 is a possible D gene (6 bases). The V and J ends lost 3 bases and 5 bases respectively, with 13 bases between them. The CDR3 has 14 residues. In germline, CDR1 is SGHTA, CDR2 FQGNSA. This CDR3 reads CASSLALQGTEAFF. The CDR3 coding sequence is TGTGCCAGCAGCTTGGCCCTTCAGGGGACTGAAGCTTTCTTT.

The genes are TRBV7-9 and TRBJ2-1; D unresolved. Germline V gene lookup returns CDR1 SEHNR and CDR2 FQNEAQ (reference sequence). The CDR3 is 10 amino acids. Trimming removed 0 bases at V and 15 bases at J, with 6 bases between. The CDR3: CASSLAGWFF. Here the CDR3 DNA reads TGTGCCAGCAGCTTAGCAGGGTGGTTCTTC.

There are a few counts of this clonotype. This sequence joins TRBV28 and TRBJ2-2, with 9 nucleotides matching TRBD1. This CDR3 spans 16 amino acids. The germline V gene encodes CDR1 MDHEN and CDR2 SYDVKM. J was trimmed by 6 bases and V by 3 bases; bases with no gene match: 8. The CDR3 DNA follows: TGTGCCAGCAGTTTGGGGGGACAGGGATCGGCCGGGGAGCTGTTTTTT. Its protein is CASSLGGQGSAGELFF.

This clonotype was recorded a few times. The chain couples TRBV20-1 to TRBJ2-4, with D perhaps matching TRBD1 (5 bases). The CDR3 is 17 residues long. CDR1 and CDR2 from the germline V gene are DFQATT and SNEGSKA (reference sequence). V lost 1 base, J lost 6 bases, and 22 bases lay in between. DNA for the CDR3: TGCAGTGCTAGAGCGGCCGACAGCAGGCCTCCAGGAAACATTCAGTACTTC. It yields the protein CSARAADSRPPGNIQYF.

The sample holds a few counts of this clonotype. The chain has TRBV12-3 or TRBV12-4 and TRBJ1-2; 9 bases are a match to TRBD1. J was trimmed by 8 bases and V by 2 bases; bases with no gene match: 24. There are 20 residues in the CDR3. CDR3 sequence reads: CASSLRGPGQGIDHYFGYTF. The CDR3 DNA reads TGTGCCAGCAGTTTAAGGGGACCGGGACAGGGAATTGATCATTATTTCGGCTACACCTTC.

This clonotype was counted between two and nine times. CDR3 region: CASSQAPDSYSYNEQFF. CDR3 in DNA: TGCGCCAGCAGCCAAGCCCCGGACAGTTACTCCTACAATGAGCAGTTCTTC. The J gene is TRBJ2-1, the V gene TRBV4-1, with D possibly TRBD1 on 6 matching bases. Germline lookup yields CDR1 MGHRA and CDR2 YSYEKL. The CDR3 sequence is 17 residues long. Deletions cut 1 base from V and 0 bases from J, with 13 bases between.

The V call is TRBV2, the J call TRBJ1-5; maybe TRBD1 (6 bases). CDR3 length: 13 amino acids. The V gene lost 8 bases and the J gene lost 6 bases, with 14 bases spanning the gap. Germline assignment: CDR1 SNHLY and CDR2 FYNNEI. CDR3 coding DNA: TGTGCCAGCTCGGGGGGCCTAGGTCAGCCCCAGCATTTT. Its protein product is CASSGGLGQPQHF. The complete variable domain, with remaining parts taken from reference TRBV2 and TRBJ1-5, reads EPEVTQTPSHQVTQMGQEVILRCVPISNHLYFYWYRQILGQKVEFLVSFYNNEISEKSEIFDDQFSVERPDGSNFTLKIRSTKLEDSAMYFCASSGGLGQPQHFGDGTRLSIL.

This clonotype came up a few times. The chain links TRBV24-1 to TRBJ2-1, with 9 bases identical to TRBD1. Germline loops: CDR1 KGHDR, CDR2 SFDVKD. The J segment lost 6 bases and the V segment lost 3 bases, leaving 5 bases of the junction unmatched. The CDR3 extends over 15 amino acids. CDR3 nucleotide sequence: TGTGCCACCAGTGATACAGGGGGCCGGTCCAATGAGCAGTTCTTC. It codes for CATSDTGGRSNEQFF.

This chain joins TRBV5-6 and TRBJ2-3; 9 bases align to TRBD1. The trim removed 0 bases at V and 2 bases at J, leaving 7 bases unmatched. From germline, CDR1 is SGHDT and CDR2 YYEEEE. The CDR3 has 17 amino acids. CDR3 DNA: TGTGCCAGCAGCTTGGATTATACAGGGGGCGTCACAGATACGCAGTATTTT. Translated: CASSLDYTGGVTDTQYF.

The chain joins TRBV20-1 to TRBJ1-2; the D gene is possibly TRBD1 (6 bases). The CDR3 spans 15 residues. Germline V gene lookup returns CDR1 DFQATT and CDR2 SNEGSKA (reference sequence). V was shortened by 0 bases and J by 3 bases, with 14 bases between the two germline ends. The CDR3 here is CSARDAGANHYGYTF. The CDR3 DNA reads as TGCAGTGCTAGAGATGCAGGGGCCAATCACTATGGCTACACCTTC.

This clonotype has a handful of counts. V usage is TRBV2 and J usage is TRBJ2-3, with 8 bases fitting TRBD1. V lost 5 bases to trimming and J lost 3 bases; unmatched junction nucleotides: 7. The V gene's germline CDR1 is SNHLY and CDR2 FYNNEI. The CDR3 spans 15 residues. The CDR3 protein is CASSYTDRGTDTQYF. The DNA of the CDR3 is TGTGCCAGCAGTTACACCGACAGGGGTACAGATACGCAGTATTTT.

In its sample, this clonotype was seen many times. The chain joins TRBV5-1 to TRBJ2-3; possibly TRBD1 for D (5 bases). The CDR3 contains 13 residues. Looked up from germline, CDR1 is SGHRS and CDR2 is YFSETQ. V lost 6 bases and J 4 bases, leaving 12 bases between the germline ends. CDR3 nucleotides: TGCGCCAGCAAGGGGCAGGGCGCAGATACGCAGTATTTT. Amino acid sequence: CASKGQGADTQYF.

This clonotype appeared a few times. This sequence joins TRBV5-6 and TRBJ2-5; the D gene is possibly TRBD2 (6 bases). V was shortened by 4 bases and J by 5 bases, with 15 bases between the two germline ends. CDR3 size: 14 residues. CDR1 and CDR2 from the germline V gene are SGHDT and YYEEEE. The CDR3 sequence is CASSPLEGSETQYF. The CDR3 DNA reads as TGTGCCAGCAGCCCATTGGAGGGGTCGGAGACCCAGTACTTC.